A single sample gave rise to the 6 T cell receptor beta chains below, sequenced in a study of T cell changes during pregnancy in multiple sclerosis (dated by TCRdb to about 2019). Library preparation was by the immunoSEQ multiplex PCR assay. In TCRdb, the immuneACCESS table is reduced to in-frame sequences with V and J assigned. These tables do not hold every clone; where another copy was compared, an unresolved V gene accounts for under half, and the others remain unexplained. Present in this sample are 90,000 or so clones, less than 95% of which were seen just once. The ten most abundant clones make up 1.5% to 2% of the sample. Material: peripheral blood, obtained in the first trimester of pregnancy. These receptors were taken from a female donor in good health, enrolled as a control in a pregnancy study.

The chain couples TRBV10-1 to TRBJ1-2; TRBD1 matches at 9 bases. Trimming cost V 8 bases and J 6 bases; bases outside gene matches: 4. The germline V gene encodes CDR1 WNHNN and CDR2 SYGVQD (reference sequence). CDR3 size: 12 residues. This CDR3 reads CASRTGEDGYTF. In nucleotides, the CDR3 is TGCGCCAGCCGGACAGGGGAGGATGGCTACACCTTC.

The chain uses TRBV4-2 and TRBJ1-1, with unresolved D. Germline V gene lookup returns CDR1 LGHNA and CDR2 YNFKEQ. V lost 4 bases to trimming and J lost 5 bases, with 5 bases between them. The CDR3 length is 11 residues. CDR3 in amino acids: CASSRSTEAFF. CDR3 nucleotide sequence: TGTGCCAGCAGCCGGAGTACTGAAGCTTTCTTT.

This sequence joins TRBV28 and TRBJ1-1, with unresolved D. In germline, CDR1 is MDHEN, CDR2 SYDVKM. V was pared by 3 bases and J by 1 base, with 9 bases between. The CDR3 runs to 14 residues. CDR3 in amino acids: CASSFRRENTEAFF. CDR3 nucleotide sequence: TGTGCCAGCAGTTTTCGTCGGGAGAACACTGAAGCTTTCTTT.

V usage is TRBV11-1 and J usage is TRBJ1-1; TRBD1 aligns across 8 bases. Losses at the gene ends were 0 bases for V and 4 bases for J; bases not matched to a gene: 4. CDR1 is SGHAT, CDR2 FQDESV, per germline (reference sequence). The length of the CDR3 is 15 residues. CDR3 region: CASSLARTGSTEAFF. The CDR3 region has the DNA TGTGCCAGCAGCTTAGCGAGGACAGGGTCCACTGAAGCTTTCTTT.

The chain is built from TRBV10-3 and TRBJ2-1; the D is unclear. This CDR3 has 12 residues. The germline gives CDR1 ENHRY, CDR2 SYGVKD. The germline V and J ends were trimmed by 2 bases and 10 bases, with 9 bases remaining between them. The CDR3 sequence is CAISEGGREQFF. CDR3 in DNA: TGTGCCATCAGTGAGGGCGGTCGAGAGCAGTTCTTC.

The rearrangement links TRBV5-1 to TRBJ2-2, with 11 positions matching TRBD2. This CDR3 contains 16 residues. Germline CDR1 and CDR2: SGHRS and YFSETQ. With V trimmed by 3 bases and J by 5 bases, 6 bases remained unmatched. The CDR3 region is CASSSSGGIDTGELFF. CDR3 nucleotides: TGCGCCAGCAGCTCTAGCGGGGGGATCGATACCGGGGAGCTGTTTTTT.